This TCR beta chain stems from a study of read filtering for tumor transcriptome and immune sequencing. Whole-study context: RNA-seq yielded only about 75 to 1,300 TCR reads, IR-seq about 3.5 to 10.27 million. Findings of the study overall: Even smaller IR-seq throughput identified most shared clonotypes. The sorted CD138-negative fraction was a mixed bone marrow immune population, not purified T cells.

This library used roughly 400 ng RNA and molecular barcoded adaptors spanning alpha/delta and beta/gamma chains. TCRdb re-derived calls from the reads in MiXCR, one entry per CDR3 protein. The top ten clones hold 25% to 30% of a sample with tens of thousands of distinct CDR3 sequences, approximately 14% of them seen once. The CDR3 is 16 amino acids. Germline V gene lookup returns CDR1 LGHNT and CDR2 FRNRAP. J lost 0 bases, V lost 5 bases, and 7 bases had no gene match. This clonotype was counted many times. Its antigen is currently unknown. The sample taken for sequencing was a population of CD138-negative cells sorted from bone marrow. This sequence joins TRBV12-5 and TRBJ2-3, with 8 bases identical to TRBD2. The TCR originated in a donor over 35 with multiple myeloma. This CDR3 is CASGNGLALSTDTQYF. Here the CDR3 DNA reads TGTGCTAGTGGTAACGGACTAGCCCTTAGCACAGATACGCAGTATTTT.